This section outlines one T cell receptor (beta chain) sequence together with its context. Localized lung adenocarcinoma, a non-small cell lung cancer, affected the donors. This entry is derived from a study of CD4 and CD8 cells across lung adenocarcinoma regions. TCRdb re-analysed the PCR reads in MiXCR, keeping a single row per CDR3 protein. There are around 11,000 distinct CDR3 sequences in the sample; roughly 53% occur only once, and about 20% lies in the top ten. V was shortened by 1 base and J by 1 base, with 4 bases between the two germline ends. CDR3 length: 13 residues. Germline V gene sequence: CDR1 SGHVS, CDR2 FNYEAQ.

The sequenced material came from CD4+ T cells from the center of a lung tumor. This TCR was recovered from a male donor with lung adenocarcinoma. The CD4 and CD8 labels of this study may be unreliable. J is TRBJ1-1 and V is TRBV7-6, with unresolved D. The CDR3 nucleotides are TGTGCCAGCAGCTTAGAGGAGAACACTGAAGCTTTCTTT. Its protein product is CASSLEENTEAFF.